These 5 T cell receptor beta chains were sequenced from one sample in a study of blood T cell repertoires in COVID-19. TCRdb's table, derived via immunoSEQ multiplex PCR, lists solely in-frame clones and lacks some. There are 300,000 to 350,000 clones in the sample; around 85% occur only once, and about 4% lies in the top ten. The sequenced sample consisted of PBMCs or T cells enriched from blood (not recorded which). Receptors were obtained from a woman aged 40 to 50 with acute COVID-19.

This rearrangement joins TRBV18 to TRBJ1-1; D perhaps matches TRBD1 (5 bases). CDR3 length: 15 amino acids. Germline V gene sequence: CDR1 KGHSH, CDR2 LQKENI. Trimming removed 0 bases at V and 3 bases at J, with 11 bases between. The CDR3 loop reads CASSPPLGRDTEAFF. The DNA for the CDR3 is TGTGCCAGCTCACCACCTCTCGGCAGGGACACTGAAGCTTTCTTT.

The J gene is TRBJ1-2, the V gene TRBV12-3 or TRBV12-4, with D possibly matching TRBD1 (5 bases). V lost 8 bases, J lost 7 bases, and 17 bases lay in between. This CDR3 region has 13 residues. CDR3 sequence: CASGTRVGGGYTF. CDR3 nucleotides: TGTGCCAGCGGCACTAGGGTGGGGGGTGGCTACACCTTC.

This rearrangement joins TRBV9 to TRBJ2-3; D is unresolved. The germline gives CDR1 SGDLS, CDR2 YYNGEE. The V end was cut by 0 bases, the J end by 1 base, with 6 bases between. CDR3 size: 14 residues. The CDR3 DNA sequence: TGTGCCAGCAGCGTAGGAGTAGGCACAGATACGCAGTATTTT. Amino acid sequence: CASSVGVGTDTQYF.

V usage is TRBV4-2 and J usage is TRBJ2-3; TRBD1 aligns across 8 bases. V was pared by 3 bases and J by 1 base, with 3 bases of the junction left unmatched. Per germline, CDR1 LGHNA and CDR2 YNFKEQ. The CDR3 has 15 amino acids. CDR3 sequence (DNA): TGTGCCAGCAGCCAGCCGGGACAGGGCACAGATACGCAGTATTTT. Its translation: CASSQPGQGTDTQYF.

This clone was recorded a few times. This rearrangement joins TRBV6-2 or TRBV6-3 to TRBJ1-1, with 12 bases that match TRBD1. This CDR3 region has 19 residues. After removal of 4 bases from V and 1 base from J, the junction contained 13 bases not matched to a gene. Per the germline V gene, CDR1 is MNHEY and CDR2 is SVGEGT. The CDR3 DNA follows: TGTGCCAGCAGTTCCCCCCGAGGGACAGGGGGCCGGACGAACACTGAAGCTTTCTTT. It yields the protein CASSSPRGTGGRTNTEAFF.